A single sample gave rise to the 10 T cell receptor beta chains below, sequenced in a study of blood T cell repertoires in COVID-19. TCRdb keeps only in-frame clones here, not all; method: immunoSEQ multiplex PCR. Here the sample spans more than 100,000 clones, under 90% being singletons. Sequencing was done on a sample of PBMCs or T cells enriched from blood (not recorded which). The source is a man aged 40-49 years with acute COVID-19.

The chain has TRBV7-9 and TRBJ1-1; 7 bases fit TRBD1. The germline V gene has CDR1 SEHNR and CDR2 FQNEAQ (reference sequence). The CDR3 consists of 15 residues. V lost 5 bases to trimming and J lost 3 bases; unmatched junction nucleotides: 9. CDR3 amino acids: CASSPRGQVDTEAFF. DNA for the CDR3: TGTGCCAGCAGCCCCCGAGGACAGGTCGACACTGAAGCTTTCTTT.

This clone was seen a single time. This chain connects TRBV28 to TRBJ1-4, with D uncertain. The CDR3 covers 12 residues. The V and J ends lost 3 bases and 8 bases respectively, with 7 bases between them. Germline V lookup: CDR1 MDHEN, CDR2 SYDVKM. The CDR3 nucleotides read TGTGCCAGCAGTTTGAGGGAGGAAAAACTGTTTTTT. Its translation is CASSLREEKLFF.

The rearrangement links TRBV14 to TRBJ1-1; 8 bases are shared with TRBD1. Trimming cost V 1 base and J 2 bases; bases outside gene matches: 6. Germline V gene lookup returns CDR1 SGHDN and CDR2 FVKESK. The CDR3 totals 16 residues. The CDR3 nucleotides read TGTGCCAGCAGCCAAGGAATGGACAGGGCTAACACTGAAGCTTTCTTT. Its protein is CASSQGMDRANTEAFF.

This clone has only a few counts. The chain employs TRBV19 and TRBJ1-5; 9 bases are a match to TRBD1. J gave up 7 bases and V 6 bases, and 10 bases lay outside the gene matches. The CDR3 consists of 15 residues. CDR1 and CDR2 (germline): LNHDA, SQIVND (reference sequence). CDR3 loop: CASSRRTGEEQPQHF. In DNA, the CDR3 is TGTGCCAGTAGCCGTAGGACAGGGGAGGAGCAGCCCCAGCATTTT.

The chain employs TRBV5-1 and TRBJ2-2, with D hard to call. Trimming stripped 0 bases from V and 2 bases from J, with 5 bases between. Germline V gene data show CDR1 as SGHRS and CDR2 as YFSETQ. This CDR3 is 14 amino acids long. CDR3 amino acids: CASSLGRNTGELFF. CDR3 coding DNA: TGCGCCAGCAGCTTGGGGAGAAACACCGGGGAGCTGTTTTTT.

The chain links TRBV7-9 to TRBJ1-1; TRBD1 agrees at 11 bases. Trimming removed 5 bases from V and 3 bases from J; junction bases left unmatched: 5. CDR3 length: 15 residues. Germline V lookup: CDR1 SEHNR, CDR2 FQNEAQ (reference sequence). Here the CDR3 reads CASSDRDRGYTEAFF. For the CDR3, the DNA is TGTGCCAGCAGCGATCGGGACAGGGGGTACACTGAAGCTTTCTTT.

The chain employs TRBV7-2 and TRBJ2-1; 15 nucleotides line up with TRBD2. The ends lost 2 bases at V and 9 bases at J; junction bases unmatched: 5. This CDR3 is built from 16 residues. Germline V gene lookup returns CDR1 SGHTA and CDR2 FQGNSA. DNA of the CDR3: TGTGCCAGCAGCTTACCGGGACTAGCGGGAGGCGGTGAGCAGTTCTTC. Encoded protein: CASSLPGLAGGGEQFF.

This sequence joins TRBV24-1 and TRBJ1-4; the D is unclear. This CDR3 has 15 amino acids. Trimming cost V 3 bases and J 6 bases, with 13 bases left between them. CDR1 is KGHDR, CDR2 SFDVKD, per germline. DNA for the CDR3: TGTGCCACCAGTGATCCGGGAGAAGGGCATGAAAAACTGTTTTTT. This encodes CATSDPGEGHEKLFF.

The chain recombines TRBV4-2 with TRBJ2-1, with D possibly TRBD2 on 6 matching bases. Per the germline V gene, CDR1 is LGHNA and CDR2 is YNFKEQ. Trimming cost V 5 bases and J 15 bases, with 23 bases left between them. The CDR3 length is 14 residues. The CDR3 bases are TGTGCCAGCAGCTCTGCAATGGGAGGACTTAACTCGTTCTTC. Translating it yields CASSSAMGGLNSFF.

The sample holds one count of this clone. The CDR3 nucleotides are TGCAGCGTTGGACCGGGACAGGGGGGAGAGACCCAGTACTTC. This codes for CSVGPGQGGETQYF. The rearrangement joins TRBV29-1 to TRBJ2-5; 11 positions agree with TRBD1. CDR1 is SQVTM and CDR2 is ANQGSEA in the germline V gene. The CDR3 extends over 14 amino acids. V lost 4 bases, J lost 4 bases, and 5 bases stayed unmatched.